This T cell receptor beta chain was documented in a study of control samples from healthy donors and cancer patients (dated by TCRdb to the early 2020s). Library creation used the immunoSEQ multiplex PCR assay. The clones in this table, taken by TCRdb from immuneACCESS, are in-frame only. Not every clone is retained; where verified, under half of the shortfall comes from an unresolved V gene, and the cause of the rest is unknown. In all, the sample holds roughly 120,000 clones, and 93% of those were seen once. Of the sample, roughly 2.7% is held by the ten largest clones. As concerns this clone: It lacks a known antigen. There are no base qualities to consult, and no much larger clone falls within one base.

The CDR3 sequence holds 16 residues, the cysteine and phenylalanine included. This entry keeps only the CDR3 DNA: 48 bases, framed from base 1. Sequences SGHRS (CDR1) and YFSETQ (CDR2) are obtained from the germline V gene. The V end loses 2 bases and the J end loses 0 bases, and a stretch of 9 bases separates them. The clonotype comes from a man aged 25 to 45 in good health. The chain is made from TRBV5-1 and TRBJ2-6, with TRBD1 perhaps the D gene, on 6 matching bases. Sample: blood. In nucleotide form, the sequence is TGCGCCAGCAGCTTAACAGGGAGCTCTGGGGCCAACGTCCTGACTTTC. Its protein reads: CASSLTGSSGANVLTF.